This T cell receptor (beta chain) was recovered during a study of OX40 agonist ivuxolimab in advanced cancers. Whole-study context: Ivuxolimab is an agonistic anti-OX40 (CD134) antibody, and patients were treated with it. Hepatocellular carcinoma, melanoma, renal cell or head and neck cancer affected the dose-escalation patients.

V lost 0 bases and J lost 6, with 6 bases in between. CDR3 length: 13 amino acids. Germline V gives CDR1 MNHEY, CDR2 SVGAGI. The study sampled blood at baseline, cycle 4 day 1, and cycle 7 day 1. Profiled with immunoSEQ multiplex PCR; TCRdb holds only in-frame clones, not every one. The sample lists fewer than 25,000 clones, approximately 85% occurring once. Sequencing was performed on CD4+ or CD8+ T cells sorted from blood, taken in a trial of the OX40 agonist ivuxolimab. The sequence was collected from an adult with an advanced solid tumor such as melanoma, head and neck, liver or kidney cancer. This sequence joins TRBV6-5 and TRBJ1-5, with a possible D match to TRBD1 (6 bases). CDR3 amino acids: CASSYSRGQPQHF. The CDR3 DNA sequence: TGTGCCAGCAGTTACTCCAGGGGTCAGCCCCAGCATTTT.